These 26 T cell receptor beta chains share one sample of origin, sequenced in a study of Ad26.COV2.S vaccination and SARS-CoV-2 variants (dated by TCRdb to about 2021). Preparation of the library involved the immunoSEQ multiplex PCR assay. TCRdb took this table from immuneACCESS and kept in-frame rearrangements with V and J called. Such tables lack part of the clones; where checked against another copy, unresolved V genes explain under half of the gap, and the rest is unexplained. Within this sample are 300,000 to 350,000 clones, with approximately 86% of them counted one time only. The top ten clones comprise 9.5% to 12% of the sample. The treatment or condition label on this specimen signifies: some 19 received Ad26.COV2.S at low or high dose, single or two shots; a few received placebo; per-sample allocation not given. For vaccine and placebo recipients, repertoires were sequenced using samples collected on day 63 after the first injection.

The sample consisted of peripheral blood, taken in a trial of Ad26.COV2.S vaccine versus placebo. The receptor source for this set is a person between 18 and 59 years old who received the Ad26.COV2.S COVID-19 vaccine or a placebo.

The rearrangement uses TRBV9 and TRBJ2-1; a weak D match, TRBD2 (6 bases). The CDR3 sequence is 13 residues long. Trimming removed 3 bases at V and 4 bases at J, with 8 bases between. CDR1 SGDLS and CDR2 YYNGEE come from the germline V gene. CDR3 bases: TGTGCCAGCAGCGGGGGGGTTTACAATGAGCAGTTCTTC. This sequence encodes CASSGGVYNEQFF. The full variable domain, completed using reference TRBV9 and TRBJ2-1, is DSGVTQTPKHLITATGQRVTLRCSPRSGDLSVYWYQQSLDQGLQFLIQYYNGEERAKGNILERFSAQQFPDLHSELNLSSLELGDSALYFCASSGGVYNEQFFGPGTRLTVL.

In this sample, this clone turned up once. This chain joins TRBV7-2 and TRBJ2-1; TRBD2 agrees at 14 bases. V shed 6 bases, J shed 7 bases, and the junction held 8 bases outside the gene matches. The CDR3 is 16 residues long. Per germline, CDR1 SGHTA and CDR2 FQGNSA. The CDR3 nucleotides are TGTGCCAGCAGTACTGGACTAGCGGGGGGTAGGAATGAGCAGTTCTTC. The encoded protein is CASSTGLAGGRNEQFF.

The chain carries TRBV15 and TRBJ2-5; perhaps TRBD2 as D (7 bases). V was clipped by 7 bases and J by 0 bases, with 18 bases between them. CDR1 is LNHNV and CDR2 is YYDKDF in the germline V gene (reference sequence). This CDR3 spans 16 amino acids. This chain's CDR3 is CATKKFGGRYQETQYF. The CDR3 bases are TGTGCCACCAAAAAGTTCGGGGGGCGGTACCAAGAGACCCAGTACTTC.

The chain carries TRBV3-1 (or the pseudogene TRBV3-2) and TRBJ2-3, with D possibly being TRBD2 (6 bases). CDR3 length: 13 amino acids. Trimming stripped 3 bases from V and 5 bases from J, with 9 bases between. Germline V CDR1 and CDR2: LGHDT, YNNKEL (reference sequence). The CDR3 sequence: CASSQAGKDTQYF. The CDR3 DNA follows: TGTGCCAGCAGCCAGGCGGGGAAAGATACGCAGTATTTT.

CDR3 loop: CASSSTGSNEKLFF. CDR3 in DNA: TGTGCCAGCAGCTCCACAGGGTCCAATGAAAAACTGTTTTTT. The chain has TRBV7-8 and TRBJ1-4; D may be TRBD1 (6 bases). The CDR3 contains 14 residues. V lost 4 bases, J lost 5 bases, and 11 bases lay in between. Germline CDR1 and CDR2: SGHVS and FQNEAQ.

The table lists this clone with a few counts. The chain carries TRBV12-3 or TRBV12-4 and TRBJ2-7; D uncertain. The CDR3 has 11 residues. V was clipped by 6 bases and J by 9 bases, with 12 bases between them. The CDR3 sequence: CASSQLNMQYF. In nucleotides, the CDR3 is TGTGCCAGCAGCCAATTGAACATGCAGTACTTC.

The chain joins TRBV12-3 or TRBV12-4 to TRBJ2-7, with 8 bases identical to TRBD1. This CDR3 is built from 13 residues. Trimming cost V 6 bases and J 3 bases; bases outside gene matches: 4. The CDR3 nucleotides are TGTGCCAGCAGCGGACAGGGAAACTACGAGCAGTACTTC. Residues: CASSGQGNYEQYF.

This clone showed up just a few times. The J gene is TRBJ1-2, the V gene TRBV6-1, with D maybe TRBD1 (5 bases). Germline-derived CDR1 and CDR2 are MNHNS and SASEGT. This CDR3 contains 15 residues. With 1 base removed from V and 1 base from J, the gap between germline ends came to 10 bases. The CDR3 loop is CASSEGQSFNYGYTF. The CDR3 region has the DNA TGTGCCAGCAGTGAAGGACAGAGCTTTAACTATGGCTACACCTTC.

CDR3 loop: CASSLYGGIGAGNTIYF. In DNA form, the CDR3 reads TGTGCCAGCAGTTTATATGGGGGTATAGGTGCTGGAAACACCATATATTTT. This chain uses TRBV28 with TRBJ1-3, with TRBD1 as a possible D gene (5 bases). Germline lookup yields CDR1 MDHEN and CDR2 SYDVKM. The CDR3 is made up of 17 amino acids. Trimming pared 1 base from V and 2 bases from J, leaving 15 bases between.

V usage is TRBV4-1 and J usage is TRBJ2-7; D gene uncertain. The V and J ends lost 4 bases and 0 bases respectively, with 7 bases between them. Germline V CDR1 and CDR2: MGHRA, YSYEKL. CDR3 size: 13 residues. The CDR3 coding sequence is TGCGCCAGCAGCCGGAGCCGCTCCTACGAGCAGTACTTC. Translation: CASSRSRSYEQYF.

The chain uses TRBV5-1 and TRBJ1-3; D is ambiguous. The CDR3 runs to 15 residues. Trimming stripped 0 bases from V and 0 bases from J, with 7 bases between. CDR1 and CDR2 (germline): SGHRS, YFSETQ. In DNA form, the CDR3 reads TGCGCCAGCAGCTTGGTGGCAGCCTCTGGAAACACCATATATTTT. It codes for CASSLVAASGNTIYF.

CDR3 loop: CAISEIGSYGYTF. In DNA, the CDR3 is TGTGCCATCAGCGAGATTGGGAGCTATGGCTACACCTTC. The V call is TRBV10-3, the J call TRBJ1-2, with D unresolved. The V end was cut by 6 bases, the J end by 4 bases, with 12 bases between. Germline V gene lookup returns CDR1 ENHRY and CDR2 SYGVKD. This CDR3 is 13 amino acids long.

This clone turned up a few times. The J gene is TRBJ1-6, the V gene TRBV19; D gene ambiguous. Per germline, CDR1 LNHDA and CDR2 SQIVND (reference sequence). The ends were cut back, 1 base at V and 7 bases at J, with 11 bases in the middle. The CDR3 is 15 residues long. The CDR3 DNA sequence: TGTGCCAGTAGTATAGGAACGGACGGAAATTCACCCCTCCACTTT. It encodes CASSIGTDGNSPLHF.

This chain uses TRBV28 with TRBJ1-2, with D unresolved. Per the germline V gene, CDR1 is MDHEN and CDR2 is SYDVKM. The V and J ends lost 2 bases and 5 bases respectively, with 6 bases between them. The CDR3 runs 12 residues. CDR3 loop: CASSLLSYGYTF. DNA for the CDR3: TGTGCCAGCAGTTTACTATCTTATGGCTACACCTTC.

A word on this clone: A read error may produce the germline difference seen at one junction end. The rearrangement links TRBV19 to TRBJ2-2, with TRBD2 matching 12 bases. CDR3 length: 15 residues. CDR1 is LNHDA and CDR2 is SQIVND in the germline V gene (reference sequence). This chain's CDR3 is CTSTITTSGGRGLFF. DNA of the CDR3: TGTACCAGTACAATAACGACTAGCGGGGGCCGGGGGCTGTTTTTT.

The rearrangement links TRBV18 to TRBJ1-2; D gene uncertain. Germline V gene data show CDR1 as KGHSH and CDR2 as LQKENI. This CDR3 region has 14 residues. Trimming pared 3 bases from V and 3 bases from J, leaving 11 bases between. CDR3 protein: CASSPGQTDYGYTF. The CDR3 nucleotides are TGTGCCAGCTCACCGGGTCAAACGGACTATGGCTACACCTTC.

The chain carries TRBV3-1 (or the pseudogene TRBV3-2) and TRBJ2-7; D tentatively reads TRBD1 or TRBD2 (7 bases each). The CDR3 has 15 amino acids. The germline V gene has CDR1 LGHDT and CDR2 YNNKEL (reference sequence). V was pared by 0 bases and J by 6 bases, with 15 bases between. This CDR3 reads CASSQDRVRGGEQYF. DNA for the CDR3: TGTGCCAGCAGCCAAGATAGGGTCAGGGGGGGCGAGCAGTACTTC.

The rearrangement links TRBV7-9 to TRBJ1-3; weak D call: TRBD1 (5 bases). The ends were cut back, 5 bases at V and 8 bases at J, with 16 bases in the middle. Germline CDR1 SEHNR, CDR2 FQNEAQ (reference sequence). This CDR3 is built from 14 residues. CDR3 loop: CASSLDTRQDTIYF. The DNA for the CDR3 is TGTGCCAGCAGCCTGGACACCCGACAAGACACCATATATTTT. Complete variable domain (other parts from reference TRBV7-9 and TRBJ1-3): DTGVSQNPRHKITKRGQNVTFRCDPISEHNRLYWYRQTLGQGPEFLTYFQNEAQLEKSRLLSDRFSAERPKGSFSTLEIQRTEQGDSAMYLCASSLDTRQDTIYFGEGSWLTVV.

This rearrangement joins TRBV13 to TRBJ2-7; either TRBD1 or TRBD2 may supply D (5 bases each). Per germline, CDR1 PRHDT and CDR2 FYEKMQ (reference sequence). The CDR3 is made up of 13 amino acids. V dropped 5 bases and J dropped 3 bases, with 11 bases sitting between them. The CDR3 DNA reads as TGTGCCAGCAGCAAGGGACGGTTCTACGAGCAGTACTTC. It is translated as CASSKGRFYEQYF.

The gene calls are TRBV24-1 and TRBJ2-7; 9 bases are a match to TRBD2. V was clipped by 4 bases and J by 0 bases; unmatched bases: 3. Germline lookup yields CDR1 KGHDR and CDR2 SFDVKD. The CDR3 spans 15 residues. This CDR3 reads CATSESGRSSYEQYF. The DNA of the CDR3 is TGTGCCACCAGTGAAAGCGGGAGGAGCTCCTACGAGCAGTACTTC.

The chain has TRBV4-1 and TRBJ2-1, with D perhaps matching TRBD2 (7 bases). Trimming cost V 0 bases and J 0 bases, with 15 bases left between them. This CDR3 is built from 18 residues. Germline CDR1 is MGHRA and CDR2 is YSYEKL. CDR3 residues: CASSQDPGGGSSYNEQFF. In DNA, the CDR3 is TGCGCCAGCAGCCAAGACCCCGGGGGCGGGAGCTCCTACAATGAGCAGTTCTTC.

The rearrangement joins TRBV19 to TRBJ2-1, with D possibly TRBD2 on 5 matching bases. CDR3 size: 12 residues. Germline V CDR1 and CDR2: LNHDA, SQIVND (reference sequence). V was trimmed by 8 bases and J by 10 bases, leaving 15 bases between them. The CDR3 DNA reads TGTGCCAGTTCGGGGTTAGGATGGGAGCAGTTCTTC. It specifies CASSGLGWEQFF.

This chain uses TRBV4-2 with TRBJ2-7; D may be TRBD1 (6 bases). Trimming removed 1 base at V and 7 bases at J, with 17 bases between. Germline assignment: CDR1 LGHNA and CDR2 YNFKEQ. The CDR3 runs 15 residues. CDR3 sequence (DNA): TGTGCCAGCAGCCAAGGCCAGGGGTTGGGGTTGGAGCAGTACTTC. Encoded protein: CASSQGQGLGLEQYF.

There are a few counts of this clone. The rearrangement uses TRBV5-6 and TRBJ1-2; the D is unclear. In germline, CDR1 is SGHDT, CDR2 YYEEEE. V was trimmed by 0 bases and J by 5 bases, leaving 11 bases between them. The CDR3 has 14 amino acids. Here the CDR3 DNA reads TGTGCCAGCAGCTTGGGCAGCAGGACTTATGGCTACACCTTC. This encodes CASSLGSRTYGYTF.

The chain employs TRBV10-3 and TRBJ1-2; 10 positions agree with TRBD1. The germline CDR1 and CDR2 sequences are ENHRY and SYGVKD. This CDR3 has 14 residues. V lost 4 bases and J lost 4; bases outside the gene matches: 3. CDR3 DNA: TGTGCCATCAGTGGACAGGGGGCTGCCTATGGCTACACCTTC. Translating it yields CAISGQGAAYGYTF.

This chain joins TRBV4-2 and TRBJ2-3; D remains unclear. Trimming removed 0 bases at V and 0 bases at J, with 10 bases between. CDR3 size: 16 residues. Germline CDR1 reads LGHNA; CDR2 reads YNFKEQ. The CDR3 DNA follows: TGTGCCAGCAGCCAAGAAACAACTACTAGCACAGATACGCAGTATTTT. It codes for CASSQETTTSTDTQYF.